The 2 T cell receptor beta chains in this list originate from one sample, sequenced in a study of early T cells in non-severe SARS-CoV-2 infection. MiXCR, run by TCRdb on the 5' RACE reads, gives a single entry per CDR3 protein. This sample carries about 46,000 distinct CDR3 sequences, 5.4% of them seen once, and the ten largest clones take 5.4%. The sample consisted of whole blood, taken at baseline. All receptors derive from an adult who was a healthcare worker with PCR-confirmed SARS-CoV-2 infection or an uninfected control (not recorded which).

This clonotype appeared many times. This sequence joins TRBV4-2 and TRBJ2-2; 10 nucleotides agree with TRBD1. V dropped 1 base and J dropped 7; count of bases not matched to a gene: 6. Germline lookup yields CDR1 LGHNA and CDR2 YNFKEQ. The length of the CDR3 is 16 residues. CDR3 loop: CASSQVRQGAVGELFF. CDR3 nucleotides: TGTGCCAGCAGCCAAGTTCGACAGGGGGCGGTCGGGGAGCTGTTTTTT.

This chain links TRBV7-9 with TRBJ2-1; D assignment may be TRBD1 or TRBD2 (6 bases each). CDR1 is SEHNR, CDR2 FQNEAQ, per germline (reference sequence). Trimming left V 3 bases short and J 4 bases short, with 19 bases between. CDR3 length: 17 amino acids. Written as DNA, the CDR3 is TGTGCCAGCAGCTTGTACGGGGGCCCGACCCAATACAATGAGCAGTTCTTC. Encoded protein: CASSLYGGPTQYNEQFF.